This TCR beta chain is from a study of T cells after yellow fever vaccination. Study conclusions and caveats: Abundant bulk-derived clonotypes could contaminate FACS-sorted repertoires.

Turning to this clonotype: Its antigen is currently unknown.

As TCR cDNA was made by 5'RACE template switching, a universal primer site and UMIs were added. TCRdb reprocessed the 5' RACE reads via MiXCR and lists one record per CDR3 protein. The repertoire consists of approximately 450,000 distinct CDR3 sequences, with around a sixth occurring once and the leading ten covering 15% to 20%. Germline CDR1 is SGHVS and CDR2 is FNYEAQ. CDR3 size: 12 residues. Trimming took 7 bases from V and 2 from J, leaving 8 bases between them. Specimen: PBMCs, collected before the yellow fever booster vaccination. The chain carries TRBV7-6 and TRBJ1-1; maybe TRBD1 (5 bases). This clonotype was sampled from a man aged 18 to 35 who received the YFV17D yellow fever vaccine. The CDR3 DNA is TGTGCCAGCATGGGGGGAAACACTGAAGCTTTCTTT. This codes for CASMGGNTEAFF.